Below are 10 T cell receptor beta chains sequenced from a single sample in a study of T cell changes during pregnancy in multiple sclerosis. The protocol was immunoSEQ multiplex PCR, while the TCRdb copy is restricted to in-frame clones and leaves out a portion. Of approximately 45,000 clones listed, 80% to 85% were seen once; the top ten hold 0.55% to 0.65%. Sequencing used CD4+ T cells from peripheral blood mononuclear cells, obtained before pregnancy. These receptors were collected from a female donor with multiple sclerosis, enrolled in a pregnancy study.

V gene TRBV9 combines with J gene TRBJ2-7; 10 bases fit TRBD1. CDR3 length: 15 amino acids. The germline V gene encodes CDR1 SGDLS and CDR2 YYNGEE. Trimming at V came to 2 bases and at J to 3 bases, leaving 5 bases not matched to a gene. The CDR3: CASSVWGTGDYEQYF. The CDR3 DNA follows: TGTGCCAGCAGCGTTTGGGGGACAGGGGACTACGAGCAGTACTTC. Complete variable domain (other parts from reference TRBV9 and TRBJ2-7): DSGVTQTPKHLITATGQRVTLRCSPRSGDLSVYWYQQSLDQGLQFLIQYYNGEERAKGNILERFSAQQFPDLHSELNLSSLELGDSALYFCASSVWGTGDYEQYFGPGTRLTVT.

The rearrangement uses TRBV5-6 and TRBJ2-1, with 7 bases aligning to TRBD1. There are 15 residues in the CDR3. V trimming: 2 bases; J trimming: 0 bases; junction bases outside the gene matches: 2. Germline V gene sequence: CDR1 SGHDT, CDR2 YYEEEE. The CDR3 DNA is TGTGCCAGCAGCTTTGGGACAGCCTCCTACAATGAGCAGTTCTTC. Encoded protein: CASSFGTASYNEQFF.

This clone was picked up one time. The chain links TRBV20-1 to TRBJ2-7, with D possibly matching TRBD1 (6 bases). Trimming stripped 3 bases from V and 9 bases from J, with 12 bases between. Germline CDR1 is DFQATT and CDR2 is SNEGSKA (reference sequence). CDR3 length: 11 residues. The CDR3 nucleotides read TGCAGTGCTAGGCTAGACAGGCTGCAGTACTTC. This sequence encodes CSARLDRLQYF.

The chain couples TRBV7-9 to TRBJ1-2; possibly TRBD1 for D (5 bases). V shed 5 bases and J shed 8 bases, with 18 bases lying between them. The CDR3 has 14 amino acids. The germline gives CDR1 SEHNR, CDR2 FQNEAQ (reference sequence). The CDR3 loop reads CASSPIVRGRGYTF. In DNA, the CDR3 is TGTGCCAGCAGCCCAATCGTGCGGGGCCGGGGCTACACCTTC.

This clone was detected many times. V gene TRBV6-5 combines with J gene TRBJ1-2; D not resolved. The germline CDR1 and CDR2 sequences are MNHEY and SVGAGI. The CDR3 runs to 13 residues. Trimming took 3 bases from V and 2 from J, leaving 7 bases between them. CDR3 in DNA: TGTGCCAGCAGTTATGCGGCAAACTATGGCTACACCTTC. It codes for CASSYAANYGYTF.

The chain employs TRBV7-9 and TRBJ2-2, with a weak D call TRBD2 (7 bases). CDR3 length: 15 amino acids. CDR1 and CDR2 from the germline V gene are SEHNR and FQNEAQ (reference sequence). The V gene lost 3 bases and the J gene lost 3 bases, with 11 bases spanning the gap. CDR3 residues: CASSLGRGDTGELFF. CDR3 sequence (DNA): TGTGCCAGCAGCTTGGGGAGGGGGGACACCGGGGAGCTGTTTTTT. The full variable domain, in which reference TRBV7-9 and TRBJ2-2 provide the parts outside the CDR3, is DTGVSQNPRHKITKRGQNVTFRCDPISEHNRLYWYRQTLGQGPEFLTYFQNEAQLEKSRLLSDRFSAERPKGSFSTLEIQRTEQGDSAMYLCASSLGRGDTGELFFGEGSRLTVL.

The V call is TRBV18, the J call TRBJ2-1; TRBD2 is a possible D gene (5 bases). Germline CDR1 reads KGHSH; CDR2 reads LQKENI. The CDR3 sequence is 15 residues long. V dropped 6 bases and J dropped 3 bases, with 15 bases sitting between them. CDR3 sequence: CASSLQEVGYNEQFF. The CDR3 DNA sequence: TGTGCCAGCTCCCTTCAGGAGGTCGGCTACAATGAGCAGTTCTTC.

The chain combines TRBV5-5 with TRBJ1-1; D gene uncertain. From germline, CDR1 is SGHKS and CDR2 YYEKEE (reference sequence). Trimming left V 0 bases short and J 0 bases short, with 6 bases between. The CDR3 runs 14 residues. The CDR3 region is CASSLGQMNTEAFF. In nucleotides, the CDR3 is TGTGCCAGCAGCTTGGGGCAAATGAACACTGAAGCTTTCTTT. The full variable domain, with the rest looked up from reference TRBV5-5 and TRBJ1-1, is DAGVTQSPTHLIKTRGQQVTLRCSPISGHKSVSWYQQVLGQGPQFIFQYYEKEERGRGNFPDRFSARQFPNYSSELNVNALLLGDSALYLCASSLGQMNTEAFFGQGTRLTVV.

The chain joins TRBV11-2 to TRBJ2-1; D possibly corresponds to TRBD1 (6 bases). Germline values: CDR1 SGHAT, CDR2 FQNNGV. Between the trimmed V and J ends, which lost 5 bases and 7 bases, there was a span of 15 bases. This CDR3 is 14 amino acids long. The CDR3 sequence is CASSLIQGRNEQFF. In DNA, the CDR3 is TGTGCCAGCAGCCTAATACAGGGTAGGAATGAGCAGTTCTTC. Using reference TRBV11-2 and TRBJ2-1 for the parts outside the CDR3, the full variable domain is EAGVAQSPRYKIIEKRQSVAFWCNPISGHATLYWYQQILGQGPKLLIQFQNNGVVDDSQLPKDRFSAERLKGVDSTLKIQPAKLEDSAVYLCASSLIQGRNEQFFGPGTRLTVL.

This clone showed up just a few times. V and J are TRBV5-6 and TRBJ1-6; 11 bases are a match to TRBD1. CDR1 is SGHDT, CDR2 YYEEEE, per germline. This CDR3 contains 15 residues. V shed 1 base and J 14 bases; nucleotides not matched to a gene: 8. The CDR3 nucleotides are TGTGCCAGCAGCTTGTACCAGGACAGGGGGCCAACCCTCCACTTT. Its protein product is CASSLYQDRGPTLHF.